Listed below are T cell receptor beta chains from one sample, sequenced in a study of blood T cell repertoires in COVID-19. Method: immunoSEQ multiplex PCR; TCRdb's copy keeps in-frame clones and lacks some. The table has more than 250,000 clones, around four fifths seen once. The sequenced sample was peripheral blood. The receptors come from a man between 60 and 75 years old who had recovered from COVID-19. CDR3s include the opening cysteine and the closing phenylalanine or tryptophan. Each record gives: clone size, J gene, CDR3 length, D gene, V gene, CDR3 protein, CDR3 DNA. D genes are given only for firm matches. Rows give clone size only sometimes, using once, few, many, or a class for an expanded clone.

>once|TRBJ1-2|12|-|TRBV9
CASSVSGGGYTF
TGTGCCAGCAGCGTATCGGGTGGGGGCTACACCTTC
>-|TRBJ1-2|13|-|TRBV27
CASSLNRDHGYTF
TGTGCCAGCAGTTTGAACAGGGACCATGGCTACACCTTC
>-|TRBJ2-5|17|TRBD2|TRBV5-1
CASSLLSSSGMRETQYF
TGCGCCAGCAGCTTGTTGTCTAGTAGCGGGATGAGAGAGACCCAGTACTTC
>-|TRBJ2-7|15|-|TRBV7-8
CASSLDGGSSYEQYF
TGTGCCAGCAGCTTAGACGGGGGAAGCTCCTACGAGCAGTACTTC
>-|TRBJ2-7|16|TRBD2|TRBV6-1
CASSESGLAGANEQYF
TGTGCCAGCAGTGAATCGGGACTAGCGGGAGCAAATGAGCAGTACTTC
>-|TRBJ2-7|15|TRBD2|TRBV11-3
CASSTTSGIGVEQYF
TGTGCCAGCAGCACAACTAGCGGGATCGGGGTCGAGCAGTACTTC
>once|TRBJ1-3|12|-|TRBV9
CASSGQSNTIYF
TGTGCCAGCAGTGGGCAGTCGAACACCATATATTTT
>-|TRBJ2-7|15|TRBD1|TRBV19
CASSGRDRGSYEQYF
TGTGCCAGTAGTGGACGGGACAGGGGCTCCTACGAGCAGTACTTC
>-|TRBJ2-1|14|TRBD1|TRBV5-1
CASSQDRVYNEQFF
TGCGCCAGCAGCCAGGACAGGGTCTACAATGAGCAGTTCTTC
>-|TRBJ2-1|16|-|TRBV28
CASSPDWRSSYNEQFF
TGTGCCAGCAGTCCCGATTGGAGATCTTCCTACAATGAGCAGTTCTTC
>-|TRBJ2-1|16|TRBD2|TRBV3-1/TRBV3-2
CASSQDFGGRNGGQFF
TGTGCCAGCAGCCAAGACTTTGGCGGGAGAAACGGCGGGCAGTTCTTC
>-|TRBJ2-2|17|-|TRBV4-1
CASSQGVSLRNTGELFF
TGCGCCAGCAGCCAAGGGGTTAGCCTTAGAAACACCGGGGAGCTGTTTTTT
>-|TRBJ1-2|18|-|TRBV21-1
CASSKAGGRTGESGGYTF
TGTGCCAGCAGCAAAGCGGGGGGTCGGACAGGGGAGTCGGGTGGCTACACCTTC
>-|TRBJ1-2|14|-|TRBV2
CASSEARHSDGYTF
TGTGCCAGCAGTGAAGCGCGGCACTCAGATGGCTACACCTTC
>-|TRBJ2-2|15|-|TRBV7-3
CASSLSGRFGGELFF
TGTGCCAGCAGCTTAAGTGGGCGCTTCGGCGGGGAGCTGTTTTTT
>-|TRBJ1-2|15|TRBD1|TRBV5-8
CASSLVTGGFYGYTF
TGTGCCAGCAGCTTGGTGACAGGGGGTTTTTATGGCTACACCTTC